This T cell receptor (beta chain) was captured by sequencing in a study of T cells in Graves' hyperthyroidism and ophthalmopathy. In the study overall: It was at initial diagnosis, before any treatment, that peripheral blood was collected. Study outcomes and limitations: The model forecast ophthalmopathy, anticipating it by a median about 7 months before onset. Using 13 V-J features, a model discriminated ophthalmopathy from stable hyperthyroidism.

PBMCs were obtained from over 8.5 ml fresh peripheral blood. Germline assignment: CDR1 MGHRA and CDR2 YSYEKL. This CDR3 has 16 residues. Unmatched junction bases numbered 12, after V lost 0 bases and J lost 7 bases. Details on this clonotype: Antigen specificity is unknown.

Amplified TCR beta CDR3 regions came from RNA transcripts. With the HTBI primer set, the TCR CDR3 went through a first round of RT-PCR. TCRdb fed the multiplex PCR reads into MiXCR, producing one record per CDR3 protein. The sample yields around 300,000 distinct CDR3 sequences, 22% seen once. What was sequenced was blood. The receptor comes from a young man with Graves' ophthalmopathy. The chain carries TRBV4-1 and TRBJ2-7; 7 bases align to TRBD1. Here the CDR3 reads CASSQELGQAFGEQYF. CDR3 DNA sequence: TGCGCCAGCAGCCAAGAACTAGGACAGGCCTTCGGTGAGCAGTACTTC.